Sequencing of this T cell receptor beta chain was carried out in a study of human T cells and chemical hapten exposure. Study in general: Women made up most patients, who had alopecia areata, totalis or universalis.

Original processing notes: TCRs per sample had a median of approximately 88,000 and ranged from about 23,224 to 700,000. TCRdb ran MiXCR on the RACE reads and lists one entry per CDR3 protein. These V and J calls derive from TCRdb rather than the authors' analysis. The sample comprises about 83,000 distinct CDR3 sequences, 6% to 9% of which are singletons, and about 1.4% rests with the top ten. As for time point: patch test 1, 2 weeks after DPC sensitization. Treatment in this sample: therapeutic diphenylcyclopropenone sensitization with weekly scalp DPC. This clonotype was seen ten or more times. Germline CDR1 is SGHTA and CDR2 is FQGTGA. The CDR3 runs to 16 residues. J gave up 4 bases and V 1 base, and 6 bases lay outside the gene matches.

The receptor's source is a woman in her 30s with alopecia areata. Some clones in this sample may be carry-over from other donors' samples. This chain links TRBV7-3 with TRBJ2-1, with 8 bases lining up with TRBD2. The sequencing used whole blood, collected in connection with sensitization to the hapten diphenylcyclopropenone (DPC). In nucleotides, the CDR3 is TGTGCCAGCAGCTTAATCCTGACTAGCGTGTACAATGAGCAGTTCTTC. It yields the protein CASSLILTSVYNEQFF.